These 4 T cell receptor beta chains came from one sample sequenced in a study of cytotoxic CD8 clonotypes in ibrutinib-treated CLL. TCRdb's table, derived via immunoSEQ multiplex PCR, lists solely in-frame clones and lacks some. The sample lists fewer than 150,000 clones, 84% occurring once. Material: PBMCs, obtained after 24 months of ibrutinib treatment. These receptors came from a human donor with chronic lymphocytic leukemia.

The V call is TRBV19, the J call TRBJ2-7; 9 bases match TRBD1. CDR1 is LNHDA, CDR2 SQIVND, per germline (reference sequence). Unmatched junction bases numbered 19, after V lost 7 bases and J lost 3 bases. The CDR3 contains 18 residues. In DNA, the CDR3 is TGTGCCAGTACTGGAGCGCGGGCACCGGGACAGGGAGGCTACGAGCAGTACTTC. Its translation is CASTGARAPGQGGYEQYF.

Of note for this clone: Since no conserved phenylalanine or tryptophan closes the CDR3, a read error is the likely cause. No DNA is shown, since the ends of the CDR3 on it are uncertain; the CDR3 is the one TCRdb lists. The CDR3 region is CAISESLAGQLAL. The V and J genes are TRBV10-3 and TRBJ2-7. Germline V gene sequence: CDR1 ENHRY, CDR2 SYGVKD. The CDR3 comprises 13 residues, both ends counted.

V usage is TRBV7-8 and J usage is TRBJ2-7; D may be TRBD1 or TRBD2 (6 bases each). Per the germline V gene, CDR1 is SGHVS and CDR2 is FQNEAQ. The CDR3 totals 16 residues. Trimming left V 1 base short and J 5 bases short, with 18 bases between. The CDR3 bases are TGTGCCAGCAGCTTAGGATCTTGGGGGGCCATGCACGAGCAGTACTTC. This encodes CASSLGSWGAMHEQYF.

This clone was found a few times. J is TRBJ2-3 and V is TRBV9; D gene ambiguous. The V gene's germline CDR1 is SGDLS and CDR2 YYNGEE. This CDR3 has 14 amino acids. With 0 bases removed from V and 5 bases from J, the gap between germline ends came to 10 bases. Written as DNA, the CDR3 is TGTGCCAGCAGCGTAGCCTCCACCGGAGATACGCAGTATTTT. Amino acids: CASSVASTGDTQYF.